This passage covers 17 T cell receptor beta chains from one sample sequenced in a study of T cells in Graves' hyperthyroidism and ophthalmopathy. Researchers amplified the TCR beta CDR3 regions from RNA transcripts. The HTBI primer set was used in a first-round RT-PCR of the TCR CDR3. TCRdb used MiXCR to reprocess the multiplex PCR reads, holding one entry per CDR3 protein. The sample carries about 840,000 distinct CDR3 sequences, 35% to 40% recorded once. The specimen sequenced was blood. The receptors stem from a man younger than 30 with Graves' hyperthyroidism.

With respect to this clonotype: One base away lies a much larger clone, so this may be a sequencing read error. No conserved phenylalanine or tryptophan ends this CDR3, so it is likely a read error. The CDR3 is CASSNRDSEAFL. The DNA for the CDR3 is TGTGCCAGCAGCAACCGGGACAGTGAAGCTTTCTTA. The V and J genes are TRBV7-9 and TRBJ1-1; 7 positions agree with TRBD1. V shed 5 bases and J 7 bases; nucleotides not matched to a gene: 4. This CDR3 has 12 residues. Germline assignment: CDR1 SEHNR and CDR2 FQNEAQ (reference sequence).

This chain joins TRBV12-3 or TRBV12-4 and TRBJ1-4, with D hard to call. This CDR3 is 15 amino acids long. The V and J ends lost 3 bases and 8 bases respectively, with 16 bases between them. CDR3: CASSFLGPSGEKLFF. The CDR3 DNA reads TGTGCCAGCAGTTTTTTGGGCCCCTCGGGCGAAAAACTGTTTTTT.

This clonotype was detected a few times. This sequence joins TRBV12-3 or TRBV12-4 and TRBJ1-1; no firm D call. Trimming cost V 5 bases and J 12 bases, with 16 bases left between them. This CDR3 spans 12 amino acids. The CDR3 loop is CASSEVRTLSFF. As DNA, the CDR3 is TGTGCCAGCAGTGAAGTCAGGACGCTGTCTTTCTTT.

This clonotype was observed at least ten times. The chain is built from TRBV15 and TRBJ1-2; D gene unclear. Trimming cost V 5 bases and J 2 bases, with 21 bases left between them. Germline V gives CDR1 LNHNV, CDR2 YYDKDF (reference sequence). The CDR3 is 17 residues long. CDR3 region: CATSGHDADNRNYGYTF. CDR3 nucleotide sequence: TGTGCCACCAGCGGCCACGATGCAGACAACAGAAACTATGGCTACACCTTC.

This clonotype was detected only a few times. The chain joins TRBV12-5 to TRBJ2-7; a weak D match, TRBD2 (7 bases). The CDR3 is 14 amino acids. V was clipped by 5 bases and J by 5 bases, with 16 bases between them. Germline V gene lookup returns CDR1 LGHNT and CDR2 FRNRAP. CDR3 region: CASGPRGGGNEQYF. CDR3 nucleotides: TGTGCTAGTGGTCCCCGGGGAGGGGGGAACGAGCAGTACTTC.

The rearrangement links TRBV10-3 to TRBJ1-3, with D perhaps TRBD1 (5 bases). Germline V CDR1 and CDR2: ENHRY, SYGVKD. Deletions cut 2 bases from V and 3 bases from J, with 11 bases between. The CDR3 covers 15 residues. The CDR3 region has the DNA TGTGCCATCAGTGAGGGGGCCGGGGATGGAAACACCATATATTTT. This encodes CAISEGAGDGNTIYF.

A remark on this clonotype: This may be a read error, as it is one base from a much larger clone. The CDR3 nucleotides read TGCGCCGGCAGCTTGGAAGTGCACACTGAAGCTTTCTTT. Translated, it gives CAGSLEVHTEAFF. V is TRBV7-2 and J is TRBJ1-1; no clear D. The CDR3 consists of 13 residues. Germline V gene lookup returns CDR1 SGHTA and CDR2 FQGNSA.

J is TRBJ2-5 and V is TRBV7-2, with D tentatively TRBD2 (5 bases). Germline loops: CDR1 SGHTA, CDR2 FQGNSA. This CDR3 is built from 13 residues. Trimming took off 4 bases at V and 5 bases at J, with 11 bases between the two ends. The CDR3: CASSSGIGETQYF. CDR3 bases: TGTGCCAGCAGCTCGGGGATAGGGGAGACCCAGTACTTC.

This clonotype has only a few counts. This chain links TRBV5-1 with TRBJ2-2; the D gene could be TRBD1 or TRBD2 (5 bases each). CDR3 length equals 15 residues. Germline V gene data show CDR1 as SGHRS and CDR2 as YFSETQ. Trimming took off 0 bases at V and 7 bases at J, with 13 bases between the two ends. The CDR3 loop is CASSLAPGTSGELFF. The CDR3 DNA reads TGCGCCAGCAGCTTGGCCCCAGGGACGAGCGGGGAGCTGTTTTTT. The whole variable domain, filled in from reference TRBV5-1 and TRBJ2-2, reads KAGVTQTPRYLIKTRGQQVTLSCSPISGHRSVSWYQQTPGQGLQFLFEYFSETQRNKGNFPGRFSGRQFSNSRSEMNVSTLELGDSALYLCASSLAPGTSGELFFGEGSRLTVL.

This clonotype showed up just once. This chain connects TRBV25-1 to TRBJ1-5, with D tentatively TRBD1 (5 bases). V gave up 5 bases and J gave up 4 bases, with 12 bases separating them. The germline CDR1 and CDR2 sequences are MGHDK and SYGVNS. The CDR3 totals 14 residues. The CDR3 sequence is CASSPRDLNQPQHF. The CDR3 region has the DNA TGTGCCAGCAGTCCCCGGGACCTAAATCAGCCCCAGCATTTT.

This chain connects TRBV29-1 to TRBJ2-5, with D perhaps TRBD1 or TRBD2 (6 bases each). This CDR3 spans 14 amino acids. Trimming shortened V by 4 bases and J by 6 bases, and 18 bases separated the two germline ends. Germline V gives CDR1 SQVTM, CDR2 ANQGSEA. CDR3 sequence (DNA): TGCAGCGTTGTCCCTCTGAGCCGGGGGCAGACCCAGTACTTC. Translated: CSVVPLSRGQTQYF.

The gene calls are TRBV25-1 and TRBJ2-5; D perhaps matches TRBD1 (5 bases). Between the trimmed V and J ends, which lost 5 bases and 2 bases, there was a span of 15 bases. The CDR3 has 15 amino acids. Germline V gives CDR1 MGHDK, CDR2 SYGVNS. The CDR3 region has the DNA TGTGCCAGCAGTTTGTTTGCAGGGTATCAAGAGACCCAGTACTTC. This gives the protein CASSLFAGYQETQYF.

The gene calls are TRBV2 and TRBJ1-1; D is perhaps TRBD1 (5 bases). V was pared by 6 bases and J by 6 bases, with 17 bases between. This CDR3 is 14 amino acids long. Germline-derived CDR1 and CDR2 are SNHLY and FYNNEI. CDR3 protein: CASSLKEGVAEAFF. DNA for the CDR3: TGTGCCAGCAGCCTCAAGGAAGGGGTCGCTGAAGCTTTCTTT.

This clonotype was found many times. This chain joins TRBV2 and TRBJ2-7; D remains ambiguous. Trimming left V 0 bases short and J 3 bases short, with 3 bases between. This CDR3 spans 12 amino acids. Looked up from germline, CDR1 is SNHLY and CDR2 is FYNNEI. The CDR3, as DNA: TGTGCCAGCAGTGAAGCTGGCTACGAGCAGTACTTC. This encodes CASSEAGYEQYF.

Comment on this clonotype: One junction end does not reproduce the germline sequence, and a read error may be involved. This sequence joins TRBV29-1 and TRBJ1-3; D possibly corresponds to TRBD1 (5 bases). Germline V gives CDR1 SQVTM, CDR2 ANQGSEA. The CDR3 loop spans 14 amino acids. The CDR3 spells CSVAGGNTGDTIYF. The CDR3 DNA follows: TGCAGCGTTGCGGGGGGTAATACTGGAGACACCATATATTTT.

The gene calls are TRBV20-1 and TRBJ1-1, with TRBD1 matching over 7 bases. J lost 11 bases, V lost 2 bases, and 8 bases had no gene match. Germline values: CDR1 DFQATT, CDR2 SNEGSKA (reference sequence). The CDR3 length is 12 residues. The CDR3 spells CSARSTGYRAFF. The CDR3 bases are TGCAGTGCTAGATCGACAGGGTATCGGGCTTTCTTT.

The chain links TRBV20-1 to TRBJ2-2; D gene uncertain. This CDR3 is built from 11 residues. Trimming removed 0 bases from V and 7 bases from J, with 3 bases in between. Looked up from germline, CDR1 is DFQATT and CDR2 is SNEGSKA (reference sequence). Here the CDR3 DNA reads TGCAGTGCTAGAGATATCGGGGAGCTGTTTTTT. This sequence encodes CSARDIGELFF.